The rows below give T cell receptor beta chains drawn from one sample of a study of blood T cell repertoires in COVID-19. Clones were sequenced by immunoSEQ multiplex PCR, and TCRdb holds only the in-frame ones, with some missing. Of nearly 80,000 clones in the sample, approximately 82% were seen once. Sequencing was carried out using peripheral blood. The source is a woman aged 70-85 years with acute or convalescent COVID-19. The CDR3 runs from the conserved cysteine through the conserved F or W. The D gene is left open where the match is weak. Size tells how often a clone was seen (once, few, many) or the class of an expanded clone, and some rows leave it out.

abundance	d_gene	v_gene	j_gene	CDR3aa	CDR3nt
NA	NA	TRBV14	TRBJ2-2	CASSHIQTNTGELFF	TGTGCCAGCAGCCATATACAAACGAACACCGGGGAGCTGTTTTTT
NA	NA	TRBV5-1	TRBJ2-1	CASSLFTGGGNEQFF	TGCGCCAGCAGCTTGTTTACAGGGGGAGGGAATGAGCAGTTCTTC
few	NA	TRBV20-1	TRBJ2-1	CSAQVGDEQFF	TGCAGTGCTCAGGTGGGAGATGAGCAGTTCTTC
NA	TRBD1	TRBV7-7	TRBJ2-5	CASSRTGSKETQYF	TGTGCCAGCAGCCGGACAGGGTCTAAAGAGACCCAGTACTTC
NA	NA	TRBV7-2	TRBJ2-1	CASSPQVAASSYNEQFF	TGTGCCAGCAGCCCCCAGGTAGCGGCTAGCTCCTACAATGAGCAGTTCTTC
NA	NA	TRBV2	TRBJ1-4	CASSREHDEKLFF	TGTGCCAGCAGTCGGGAGCACGATGAAAAACTGTTTTTT
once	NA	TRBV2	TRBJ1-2	CASSVTPQGYGYTF	TGTGCCAGCAGTGTGACCCCCCAGGGCTATGGCTACACCTTC
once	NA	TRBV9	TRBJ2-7	CASSVAVSGSYEQYF	TGTGCCAGCAGCGTAGCGGTTTCAGGGTCTTACGAGCAGTACTTC
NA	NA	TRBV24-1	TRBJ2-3	CATSEQGLPGTDTQYF	TGTGCCACCAGTGAACAGGGACTACCAGGCACAGATACGCAGTATTTT
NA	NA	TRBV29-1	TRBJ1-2	CSCLGGGGYTF	TGCAGCTGCCTAGGGGGGGGTGGCTACACCTTC
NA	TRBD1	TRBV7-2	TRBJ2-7	CASSIGQVAYEQYF	TGTGCCAGCAGCATCGGACAGGTAGCCTACGAGCAGTACTTC
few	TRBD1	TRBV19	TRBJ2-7	CASSPRTGRHEQYF	TGTGCCAGTAGTCCGCGGACAGGGAGGCACGAGCAGTACTTC
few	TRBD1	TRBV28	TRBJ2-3	CASTLRQGLGSDTQYF	TGTGCCAGCACTTTGAGACAGGGGCTGGGATCAGATACGCAGTATTTT
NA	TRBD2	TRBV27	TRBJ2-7	CASRETGGRGHEQYF	TGTGCCAGCAGGGAGACCGGCGGGAGGGGGCACGAGCAGTACTTC
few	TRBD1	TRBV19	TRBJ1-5	CASSQGQGGQPQHF	TGTGCCAGTAGCCAGGGACAGGGGGGTCAGCCCCAGCATTTT
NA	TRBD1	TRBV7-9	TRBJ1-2	CASSGGPQGALDYGYTF	TGTGCCAGCAGCGGAGGCCCACAGGGGGCCCTCGACTATGGCTACACCTTC
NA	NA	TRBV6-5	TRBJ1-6	CASSSRGSNSPLHF	TGTGCCAGCAGTTCCCGGGGTTCTAATTCACCCCTCCACTTT
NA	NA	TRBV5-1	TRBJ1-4	CASSLGHRGEKLFF	TGCGCCAGCAGCTTGGGTCATAGAGGTGAAAAACTGTTTTTT
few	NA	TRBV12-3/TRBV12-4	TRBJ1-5	CASSFPYQPQHF	TGTGCCAGCAGTTTCCCCTATCAGCCCCAGCATTTT
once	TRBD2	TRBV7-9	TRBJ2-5	CASSPGGSGRASVETQYF	TGTGCCAGCAGCCCCGGCGGGTCCGGGAGGGCCTCGGTAGAGACCCAGTACTTC
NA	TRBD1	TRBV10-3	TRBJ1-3	CAISENPTGVGGNTIYF	TGTGCCATCAGTGAGAACCCTACAGGGGTCGGTGGAAACACCATATATTTT
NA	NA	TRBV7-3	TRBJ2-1	CASSLVPSNEQFF	TGTGCCAGCAGCTTAGTCCCGTCGAATGAGCAGTTCTTC
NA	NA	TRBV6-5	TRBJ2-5	CASSRDRRQETQYF	TGTGCCAGCAGTCGAGACAGGAGACAAGAGACCCAGTACTTC
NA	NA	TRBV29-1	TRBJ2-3	CSVGERWGTDTQYF	TGCAGCGTTGGTGAGCGGTGGGGCACAGATACGCAGTATTTT
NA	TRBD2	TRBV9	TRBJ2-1	CASSVASGYNEQFF	TGTGCCAGCAGCGTAGCTAGCGGGTACAATGAGCAGTTCTTC
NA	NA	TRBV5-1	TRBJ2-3	CASRFADTQYF	TGCGCCAGCCGATTCGCGGATACGCAGTATTTT
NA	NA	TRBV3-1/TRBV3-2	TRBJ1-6	CASSLGAANNSPLHF	TGTGCCAGCAGCCTTGGGGCAGCCAATAATTCACCCCTCCACTTT
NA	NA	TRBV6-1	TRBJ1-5	CASSEALQRGNQPQHF	TGTGCCAGCAGTGAAGCGCTACAGCGGGGCAATCAGCCCCAGCATTTT
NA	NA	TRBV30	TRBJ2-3	CAWSQGVSTDTQYF	TGTGCCTGGTCACAGGGAGTTAGCACAGATACGCAGTATTTT
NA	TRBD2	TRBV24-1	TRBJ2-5	CATSDPAGLAGGRETQYF	TGTGCCACCAGTGATCCCGCGGGACTAGCGGGAGGGCGTGAGACCCAGTACTTC
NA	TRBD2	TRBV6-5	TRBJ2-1	CASSYIASGRGEQFF	TGTGCCAGCAGTTACATAGCTAGCGGGAGGGGTGAGCAGTTCTTC
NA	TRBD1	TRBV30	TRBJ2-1	CAWSGDRGPGDNEQFF	TGTGCCTGGAGTGGGGACAGGGGGCCGGGAGACAATGAGCAGTTCTTC
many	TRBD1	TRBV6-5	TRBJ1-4	CASSRTGVIEKLFF	TGTGCCAGCAGCCGGACAGGGGTTATAGAAAAACTGTTTTTT
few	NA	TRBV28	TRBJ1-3	CASSYYSGNTIYF	TGTGCCAGCAGCTACTACTCTGGAAACACCATATATTTT
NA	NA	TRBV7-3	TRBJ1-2	CASSPDNRGVYGYTF	TGTGCCAGCAGCCCGGACAACCGAGGTGTCTATGGCTACACCTTC
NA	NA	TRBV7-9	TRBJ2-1	CASSLVYTGSDEQFF	TGTGCCAGCAGCTTAGTGTACACAGGGTCCGATGAGCAGTTCTTC
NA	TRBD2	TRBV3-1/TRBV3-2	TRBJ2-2	CASSPVGGEDTGELFF	TGTGCCAGCAGCCCCGTGGGGGGGGAAGACACCGGGGAGCTGTTTTTT
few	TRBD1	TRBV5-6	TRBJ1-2	CASSLSGTGGLYGYTF	TGTGCCAGCAGCCTAAGTGGGACAGGGGGTCTCTATGGCTACACCTTC
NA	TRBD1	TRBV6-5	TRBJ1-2	CASNTGTGRGYTF	TGTGCCAGCAACACAGGGACAGGCCGTGGCTACACCTTC
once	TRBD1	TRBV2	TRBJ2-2	CASSADRAVNTGELFF	TGTGCCAGCAGTGCGGACAGGGCAGTAAACACCGGGGAGCTGTTTTTT
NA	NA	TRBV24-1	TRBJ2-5	CATSDLIRLYQETQYF	TGTGCCACCAGTGATTTAATTAGACTATACCAAGAGACCCAGTACTTC
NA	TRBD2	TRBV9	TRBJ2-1	CASSVAPTPFWGSSGEQFF	TGTGCCAGCAGCGTAGCTCCAACCCCATTCTGGGGATCTAGCGGTGAGCAGTTCTTC
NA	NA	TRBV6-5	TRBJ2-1	CASSYGRGFEQFF	TGTGCCAGCAGTTACGGTCGAGGGTTTGAGCAGTTCTTC
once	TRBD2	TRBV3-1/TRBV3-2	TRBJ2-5	CASSFGGLAGETQYF	TGTGCCAGCAGCTTCGGAGGACTAGCTGGGGAGACCCAGTACTTC
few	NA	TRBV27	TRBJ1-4	CASSLFGRMNEKLFF	TGTGCCAGCAGTTTATTTGGCAGGATGAATGAAAAACTGTTTTTT
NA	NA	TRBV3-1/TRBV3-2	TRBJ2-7	CASSQGLESEQYF	TGTGCCAGCAGCCAAGGGTTAGAGAGCGAGCAGTACTTC
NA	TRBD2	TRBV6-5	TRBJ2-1	CATTSGRPYNEQFF	TGTGCCACGACTAGCGGGAGACCATACAATGAGCAGTTCTTC
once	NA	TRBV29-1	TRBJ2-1	CSVGGGAGVVQFF	TGCAGCGTTGGGGGGGGCGCGGGAGTTGTGCAGTTCTTC
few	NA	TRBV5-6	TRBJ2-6	CASSLRGSGANVLTF	TGTGCCAGCAGCTTGAGGGGTTCTGGGGCCAACGTCCTGACTTTC
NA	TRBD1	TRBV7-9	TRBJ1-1	CASSPSTGGTTEAFF	TGTGCCAGCAGCCCCTCGACAGGGGGAACCACTGAAGCTTTCTTT
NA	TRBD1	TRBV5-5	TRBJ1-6	CASSRTGLNSPLHF	TGTGCCAGCAGCCGGACAGGGCTTAATTCACCCCTCCACTTT
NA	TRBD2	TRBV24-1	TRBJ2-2	CATSGTSGRSGELFF	TGTGCCACCAGCGGGACTAGCGGGAGATCCGGGGAGCTGTTTTTT
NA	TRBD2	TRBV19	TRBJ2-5	CASSPPWGSGSGETQYF	TGTGCCAGTAGTCCCCCTTGGGGTAGCGGGAGTGGAGAGACCCAGTACTTC
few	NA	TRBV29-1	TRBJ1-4	CSVEEISPGTNEKLFF	TGCAGCGTTGAAGAGATTAGCCCCGGCACTAATGAAAAACTGTTTTTT
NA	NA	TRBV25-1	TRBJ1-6	CASSEIYRDGAPLHF	TGTGCCAGCAGTGAAATCTACAGGGACGGTGCACCCCTCCACTTT
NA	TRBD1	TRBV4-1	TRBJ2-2	CASRFTTGSGELFF	TGCGCCAGCAGATTTACGACAGGGTCCGGGGAGCTGTTTTTT
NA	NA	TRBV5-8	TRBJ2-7	CASSLYLRVEYEQYF	TGTGCCAGCAGCTTGTATTTGAGGGTAGAATACGAGCAGTACTTC
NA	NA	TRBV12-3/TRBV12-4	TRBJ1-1	CASSDDRYTEAFF	TGTGCCAGCAGCGACGACAGATACACTGAAGCTTTCTTT
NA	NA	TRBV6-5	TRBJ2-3	CASRRGQVTDTQYF	TGTGCCAGCAGAAGGGGTCAGGTCACAGATACGCAGTATTTT